A single sample gave rise to the 29 T cell receptor beta chains below, sequenced in a study of cytomegalovirus exposure and HLA in healthy donors. Researchers ran the PCR with 60 Vbeta and 13 Jbeta primers. Profiling relied on immunoSEQ multiplex PCR, and the TCRdb table lists in-frame clones only, not all of them. The sample yields about 92,000 clones, roughly 73% seen once. The specimen sequenced was PBMCs. These receptors came from a man in his fifties or sixties in good health and CMV-seropositive.

The CDR3 DNA reads as TGCGCCAGCAGCCAGGGGACAGGGGGCTACACCTTC. It specifies CASSQGTGGYTF. The rearrangement uses TRBV4-3 and TRBJ1-2, with 9 positions matching TRBD1. CDR3 length: 12 amino acids. Per germline, CDR1 LGHNA and CDR2 YSLEER. V was pared by 3 bases and J by 8 bases, with 1 base of the junction left unmatched.

The V and J genes are TRBV19 and TRBJ2-7; 8 nucleotides agree with TRBD2. The V segment lost 1 base and the J segment 2 bases; nucleotides outside the gene matches: 13. CDR1 and CDR2 (germline): LNHDA, SQIVND (reference sequence). The CDR3 is 18 amino acids. The DNA for the CDR3 is TGTGCCAGTAGTATAGCCCAATTCCGAGCGGGGGTCCCCTACGAGCAGTACTTC. It yields the protein CASSIAQFRAGVPYEQYF.

J is TRBJ1-6 and V is TRBV18; D call uncertain. Trimming removed 1 base at V and 5 bases at J, with 6 bases between. CDR1 KGHSH and CDR2 LQKENI come from the germline V gene. This CDR3 is 14 amino acids long. CDR3 sequence (DNA): TGTGCCAGCTCACCACAAACAGATAATTCACCCCTCCACTTT. It yields the protein CASSPQTDNSPLHF.

In its sample, this clone was seen once. The J gene is TRBJ1-1, the V gene TRBV29-1, with 7 bases fitting TRBD1. Trimming took 4 bases from V and 0 from J; bases not matched to a gene: 2. CDR3 size: 13 residues. Per germline, CDR1 SQVTM and CDR2 ANQGSEA. CDR3 protein: CSVGGQMNTEAFF. In DNA form, the CDR3 reads TGCAGCGTTGGGGGACAGATGAACACTGAAGCTTTCTTT.

The chain employs TRBV9 and TRBJ1-3; D is unresolved. The V end lost 3 bases, the J end lost 0 bases, and 13 bases lay between the germline ends. This CDR3 has 16 amino acids. Looked up from germline, CDR1 is SGDLS and CDR2 is YYNGEE. CDR3 DNA: TGTGCCAGCAGCGCTCGGGGTTATTTCTCTGGAAACACCATATATTTT. Translating gives CASSARGYFSGNTIYF.

V and J are TRBV27 and TRBJ1-2, with D unclear. Germline V CDR1 and CDR2: MNHEY, SMNVEV (reference sequence). The V gene lost 0 bases and the J gene lost 13 bases, with 21 bases spanning the gap. CDR3 length: 15 amino acids. CDR3 sequence: CASSLSSSTRTPGTF. The CDR3 DNA follows: TGTGCCAGCAGTTTATCTTCCTCGACCCGCACACCGGGCACCTTC.

V and J are TRBV7-6 and TRBJ2-1, with D uncertain. Per germline, CDR1 SGHVS and CDR2 FNYEAQ. This CDR3 has 14 residues. Trimming stripped 1 base from V and 5 bases from J, with 9 bases between. This CDR3 is CASSLGSVDNEQFF. The DNA for the CDR3 is TGTGCCAGCAGCTTAGGGTCGGTAGACAATGAGCAGTTCTTC. Variable domain in full (rest from reference TRBV7-6 and TRBJ2-1): GAGVSQSPRYKVTKRGQDVALRCDPISGHVSLYWYRQALGQGPEFLTYFNYEAQQDKSGLPNDRFSAERPEGSISTLTIQRTEQRDSAMYRCASSLGSVDNEQFFGPGTRLTVL.

The V gene is TRBV29-1, the J gene TRBJ2-2; 8 bases line up with TRBD1. The CDR3 length is 15 residues. Germline V lookup: CDR1 SQVTM, CDR2 ANQGSEA. V dropped 6 bases and J dropped 5; count of bases not matched to a gene: 11. The CDR3 coding sequence is TGCAGCGTCCAACCCAGGGGGCAGGGGACCGGGGAGCTGTTTTTT. It encodes CSVQPRGQGTGELFF.

The chain has TRBV19 and TRBJ2-5, with a weak D call TRBD2 (7 bases). The CDR3 contains 14 residues. The germline V gene encodes CDR1 LNHDA and CDR2 SQIVND (reference sequence). The ends were cut back, 3 bases at V and 5 bases at J, with 13 bases in the middle. Written as DNA, the CDR3 is TGTGCCAGTAGTATCACGGGGGGCGGGGAGACCCAGTACTTC. Its protein is CASSITGGGETQYF.

The V and J genes are TRBV6-5 and TRBJ2-6, with a tentative D call TRBD1 (5 bases). The V and J ends lost 0 bases and 2 bases respectively, with 5 bases between them. This CDR3 has 15 residues. Germline values: CDR1 MNHEY, CDR2 SVGAGI. CDR3 residues: CASSYSGAGANVLTF. CDR3 coding DNA: TGTGCCAGCAGTTACTCAGGGGCTGGGGCCAACGTCCTGACTTTC.

The rearrangement links TRBV19 to TRBJ1-3; 7 bases map to TRBD1. Unmatched junction bases numbered 12, after V lost 7 bases and J lost 3 bases. Germline CDR1 is LNHDA and CDR2 is SQIVND (reference sequence). The CDR3 has 16 residues. The CDR3 coding sequence is TGTGCCAGTACCGAACAGACAGGGACATTTGGAAACACCATATATTTT. It codes for CASTEQTGTFGNTIYF.

The chain joins TRBV18 to TRBJ1-1, with 7 bases fitting TRBD1. The CDR3 has 16 amino acids. The V and J ends lost 3 bases and 7 bases, in that order; junction bases with no gene match: 14. Per germline, CDR1 KGHSH and CDR2 LQKENI. This CDR3 is CASSPRQGLRGDEAFF. The CDR3 DNA is TGTGCCAGCTCACCGCGACAGGGCCTAAGGGGCGATGAAGCTTTCTTT.

The chain uses TRBV29-1 and TRBJ1-1; D is perhaps TRBD1 (5 bases). Trimming removed 5 bases from V and 0 bases from J, with 13 bases in between. CDR3 length: 14 residues. Germline CDR1 is SQVTM and CDR2 is ANQGSEA. CDR3: CSVYRGGVNTEAFF. In DNA, the CDR3 is TGCAGCGTTTATAGGGGTGGCGTGAACACTGAAGCTTTCTTT.

This clone came up once. This chain joins TRBV7-9 and TRBJ1-1; D possibly corresponds to TRBD1 (6 bases). Germline-derived CDR1 and CDR2 are SEHNR and FQNEAQ (reference sequence). With 5 bases removed from V and 2 bases from J, the gap between germline ends came to 15 bases. There are 15 residues in the CDR3. This CDR3 reads CASSPPGTSNTEAFF. The DNA for the CDR3 is TGTGCCAGCAGCCCCCCCGGGACATCAAACACTGAAGCTTTCTTT.

V usage is TRBV5-1 and J usage is TRBJ2-3; D call uncertain. This CDR3 contains 14 residues. The ends were cut back, 0 bases at V and 4 bases at J, with 9 bases in the middle. CDR1 and CDR2 from the germline V gene are SGHRS and YFSETQ. The chain's CDR3 is CASSLGQVADTQYF. In DNA form, the CDR3 reads TGCGCCAGCAGCTTGGGGCAGGTAGCAGATACGCAGTATTTT. Based on the CDR3 plus reference TRBV5-1 and TRBJ2-3, the full variable domain is KAGVTQTPRYLIKTRGQQVTLSCSPISGHRSVSWYQQTPGQGLQFLFEYFSETQRNKGNFPGRFSGRQFSNSRSEMNVSTLELGDSALYLCASSLGQVADTQYFGPGTRLTVL.

J is TRBJ1-1 and V is TRBV27; the D gene is possibly TRBD1 (5 bases). Germline V gives CDR1 MNHEY, CDR2 SMNVEV (reference sequence). Trimming removed 4 bases at V and 11 bases at J, with 20 bases between. CDR3 length: 14 amino acids. This CDR3 reads CASSSRGQILGAFF. The CDR3 DNA reads TGTGCCAGCAGTTCTAGAGGACAAATCCTTGGGGCTTTCTTT.

The chain links TRBV18 to TRBJ1-5; D ambiguous. CDR1 is KGHSH and CDR2 is LQKENI in the germline V gene. The CDR3 is made up of 18 amino acids. With 4 bases removed from V and 5 bases from J, the gap between germline ends came to 24 bases. Here the CDR3 reads CASSLADGPRGKYQPQHF. The CDR3 nucleotides are TGTGCCAGCTCACTTGCAGACGGGCCCCGCGGGAAATATCAGCCCCAGCATTTT.

CDR3 sequence: CASSFGTGGSGNNSPLHF. CDR3 bases: TGTGCCAGCAGCTTCGGGACAGGGGGCTCGGGTAATAATTCACCCCTCCACTTT. This rearrangement joins TRBV7-6 to TRBJ1-6; TRBD1 aligns across 12 bases. This CDR3 spans 18 amino acids. CDR1 and CDR2 (germline): SGHVS, FNYEAQ. J gave up 5 bases and V 3 bases, and 8 bases lay outside the gene matches.

The rearrangement joins TRBV7-9 to TRBJ2-7; 10 positions match TRBD1. Germline CDR1 SEHNR, CDR2 FQNEAQ (reference sequence). Losses at the gene ends were 5 bases for V and 3 bases for J; bases not matched to a gene: 7. The CDR3 consists of 15 residues. Here the CDR3 reads CASSRRDRGVYEQYF. CDR3 coding DNA: TGTGCCAGCAGCCGCCGGGACAGGGGTGTCTACGAGCAGTACTTC.

The chain has TRBV19 and TRBJ1-2, with D possibly TRBD1 on 6 matching bases. This CDR3 has 13 residues. With 0 bases removed from V and 7 bases from J, the gap between germline ends came to 9 bases. Germline V gene data show CDR1 as LNHDA and CDR2 as SQIVND (reference sequence). CDR3 nucleotides: TGTGCCAGTAGTATAGATGGACAGATTGGCTACACCTTC. Translated, it gives CASSIDGQIGYTF.

With regard to this clone: Germline is not matched at one junction end, which may reflect a read error. V is TRBV30 and J is TRBJ1-6, with 7 nucleotides matching TRBD1. This CDR3 contains 13 residues. Germline CDR1 is GTSNPN and CDR2 is SVGIG (reference sequence). The CDR3 DNA follows: TGTGCCTGCGCGACAGGGATTAATTCACCCCTCAACTTT. The encoded protein is CACATGINSPLNF.

This chain links TRBV6-1 with TRBJ1-2, with 9 nucleotides matching TRBD1. The CDR3 is 13 amino acids. Germline loops: CDR1 MNHNS, CDR2 SASEGT. The V segment lost 6 bases and the J segment 8 bases; nucleotides outside the gene matches: 7. The CDR3 bases are TGTGCCAGCAGAGAACAGGGGGCGCGAGGCTACACCTTC. It codes for CASREQGARGYTF.

The chain combines TRBV18 with TRBJ1-1; the D is unclear. Trimming shortened V by 3 bases and J by 5 bases, and 16 bases separated the two germline ends. Germline V gene data show CDR1 as KGHSH and CDR2 as LQKENI. The CDR3 loop spans 15 amino acids. CDR3 DNA sequence: TGTGCCAGCTCACCGACGACCAGAGGGATGACTGAAGCTTTCTTT. This translates into CASSPTTRGMTEAFF.

This chain joins TRBV10-3 and TRBJ2-5; TRBD1 matches at 8 bases. The germline V gene encodes CDR1 ENHRY and CDR2 SYGVKD. V shed 6 bases, J shed 3 bases, and the junction held 6 bases outside the gene matches. This CDR3 contains 14 residues. CDR3 amino acids: CAIRKTGVEETQYF. CDR3 DNA sequence: TGTGCCATCAGAAAGACAGGGGTAGAAGAGACCCAGTACTTC.

The chain has TRBV11-2 and TRBJ1-2, with D unclear. Germline V gene lookup returns CDR1 SGHAT and CDR2 FQNNGV. V dropped 5 bases and J dropped 7 bases, with 11 bases sitting between them. CDR3 length: 12 residues. CDR3 DNA sequence: TGTGCCAGCAGCCCCGTAGAGGGTGGCTACACCTTC. Its protein product is CASSPVEGGYTF. The variable domain in full, completed from reference TRBV11-2 and TRBJ1-2, reads EAGVAQSPRYKIIEKRQSVAFWCNPISGHATLYWYQQILGQGPKLLIQFQNNGVVDDSQLPKDRFSAERLKGVDSTLKIQPAKLEDSAVYLCASSPVEGGYTFGSGTRLTVV.

The rearrangement joins TRBV7-9 to TRBJ2-7; 7 nucleotides agree with TRBD1. The CDR3 is 16 residues long. The J segment lost 0 bases and the V segment lost 5 bases, leaving 10 bases of the junction unmatched. Germline loops: CDR1 SEHNR, CDR2 FQNEAQ (reference sequence). CDR3 nucleotides: TGTGCCAGCAGCCATCCCCCGGGACAGAGCTCCTACGAGCAGTACTTC. Amino acids: CASSHPPGQSSYEQYF.

The chain joins TRBV7-9 to TRBJ1-4; 7 nucleotides align to TRBD1. The germline V gene has CDR1 SEHNR and CDR2 FQNEAQ (reference sequence). Unmatched junction bases numbered 9, after V lost 3 bases and J lost 2 bases. The CDR3 extends over 17 amino acids. CDR3 in DNA: TGTGCCAGCAGCTTGGAAAGGGTACAGGGGACTAATGAAAAACTGTTTTTT. Translated, it gives CASSLERVQGTNEKLFF.

This chain joins TRBV7-2 and TRBJ2-7; 10 bases are a match to TRBD2. With 5 bases clipped from V and 5 bases from J, the junction kept 9 bases outside the gene matches. Germline CDR1 reads SGHTA; CDR2 reads FQGNSA. The CDR3 runs to 15 residues. The CDR3 loop reads CASSPRASGGNEQYF. The CDR3 nucleotides are TGTGCCAGCAGCCCGCGGGCTAGCGGGGGAAACGAGCAGTACTTC.

This sequence joins TRBV30 and TRBJ2-3; 12 bases fit TRBD2. Per germline, CDR1 GTSNPN and CDR2 SVGIG (reference sequence). The CDR3 has 16 residues. V shed 4 bases and J 0 bases; nucleotides not matched to a gene: 5. CDR3 protein: CAWTRLAGGSTDTQYF. For the CDR3, the DNA is TGTGCCTGGACCCGGCTAGCGGGGGGGAGCACAGATACGCAGTATTTT.